The 6 T cell receptor beta chains in this list originate from one sample, sequenced in a study of T-cell memory formation after mild COVID-19 (dated by TCRdb to about 2021). The library was produced with 5' RACE. Sequencer: Illumina NovaSeq 6000. TCRdb reworked the public reads: Q25 trimming with fastp, MiXCR clone assembly, productive beta chains retained. Rows with one shared CDR3 protein collapse into an entry with the most common genes and DNA. The sample yields some 130,000 distinct CDR3 sequences; around 15% were counted once. The ten largest account for roughly 5% of the sample. Sequenced input: PBMCs or a T cell subset sorted from them (not recorded which). Receptor source: a young man who had mild COVID-19 (a few samples of this study predate the infection). The sample titles of this study are shuffled in the database, so cell type and time point are left out; the donor was told from shared clones.

This clonotype was observed a few times. The V and J genes are TRBV9 and TRBJ2-2; D unresolved. This CDR3 comprises 14 residues. Per germline, CDR1 SGDLS and CDR2 YYNGEE. V was trimmed by 0 bases and J by 0 bases, leaving 3 bases between them. This CDR3 reads CASSVDSNTGELFF. CDR3 in DNA: TGTGCCAGCAGCGTAGACTCGAACACCGGGGAGCTGTTTTTT.

This clonotype was found a few times. The V gene is TRBV5-5, the J gene TRBJ1-3; the D is unclear. Trimming stripped 4 bases from V and 0 bases from J, with 11 bases between. This CDR3 contains 15 residues. Germline lookup yields CDR1 SGHKS and CDR2 YYEKEE (reference sequence). The CDR3 DNA follows: TGTGCCAGCAGCCCCGACCCTCACTCTGGAAACACCATATATTTT. It encodes CASSPDPHSGNTIYF.

The chain joins TRBV20-1 to TRBJ2-1, with D possibly being TRBD2 (6 bases). Germline V gives CDR1 DFQATT, CDR2 SNEGSKA (reference sequence). V lost 0 bases to trimming and J lost 9 bases, with 18 bases between them. This CDR3 has 15 residues. The DNA for the CDR3 is TGCAGTGCTAGAGATGAGCGGCGGGGTTTTACTGAGCAGTTCTTC. It is translated as CSARDERRGFTEQFF.

CDR3 DNA: TGCGCCAGCAGCCCGGGGGGACTAGGAGGCACTGAAGCTTTCTTT. It translates to CASSPGGLGGTEAFF. V is TRBV4-3 and J is TRBJ1-1; perhaps TRBD1 as D (5 bases). Between the trimmed V and J ends, which lost 4 bases and 4 bases, there was a span of 16 bases. This CDR3 has 15 amino acids. Looked up from germline, CDR1 is LGHNA and CDR2 is YSLEER.

The chain links TRBV12-3 or TRBV12-4 to TRBJ2-7; D gene ambiguous. This CDR3 is built from 13 residues. V gave up 2 bases and J gave up 3 bases, with 8 bases separating them. This chain's CDR3 is CASSLSWGYEQYF. The CDR3 region has the DNA TGTGCCAGCAGTTTAAGTTGGGGCTACGAGCAGTACTTC.

The rearrangement links TRBV5-1 to TRBJ2-4; 7 nucleotides line up with TRBD2. This CDR3 region has 15 residues. Per germline, CDR1 SGHRS and CDR2 YFSETQ. V shed 4 bases and J 5 bases; nucleotides not matched to a gene: 9. CDR3 protein: CASSARGLAENIQYF. The CDR3 bases are TGCGCCAGCAGCGCCCGGGGCCTAGCGGAAAACATTCAGTACTTC. The full variable domain, with the rest looked up from reference TRBV5-1 and TRBJ2-4, is KAGVTQTPRYLIKTRGQQVTLSCSPISGHRSVSWYQQTPGQGLQFLFEYFSETQRNKGNFPGRFSGRQFSNSRSEMNVSTLELGDSALYLCASSARGLAENIQYFGAGTRLSVL.